This T cell receptor (beta chain) comes out of a study of blood T cell repertoires in COVID-19. Across the study: Both acute and convalescent COVID-19 samples were obtained from the United States, Italy and Spain. T cells, B-cell-depleted T cells, or PBMCs provided the cDNA or gDNA that served as material.

The CDR3 covers 16 residues. Trimming cost V 0 bases and J 7 bases, with 19 bases left between them. The germline V gene has CDR1 SQVTM and CDR2 ANQGSEA. Original data processing: Reference gene primer amplification gave nucleated cell count estimates. Sequenced by immunoSEQ multiplex PCR; TCRdb stores in-frame clones only, minus some. D and trimming come from the DNA, and the V and J calls and clone size come from that table. The table includes around 370,000 clones, 90% detected once. Source material: peripheral blood. This rearrangement joins TRBV29-1 to TRBJ2-4; perhaps TRBD2 as D (7 bases). This TCR derives from a man aged 18 to 29 with active or convalescent COVID-19. The CDR3 sequence is CSVEEMTGGGGNIQYF. In DNA, the CDR3 is TGCAGCGTTGAAGAAATGACGGGGGGCGGCGGGAACATTCAGTACTTC. The whole variable domain, remainder taken from reference TRBV29-1 and TRBJ2-4, is SAVISQKPSRDICQRGTSLTIQCQVDSQVTMMFWYRQQPGQSLTLIATANQGSEATYESGFVIDKFPISRPNLTFSTLTVSNMSPEDSSIYLCSVEEMTGGGGNIQYFGAGTRLSVL.